A single sample is the source of the 2 T cell receptor beta chains below, sequenced in a study of cytotoxic CD8 clonotypes in ibrutinib-treated CLL. Using immunoSEQ multiplex PCR, the repertoire was profiled, and TCRdb retains in-frame clones only, with some absent. The table has about 130,000 clones, roughly 85% seen once. Here the sequenced sample was PBMCs, taken after 24 months of ibrutinib treatment. The source of these receptors is a human donor with chronic lymphocytic leukemia.

This rearrangement joins TRBV9 to TRBJ1-1; D not resolved. Germline V gene data show CDR1 as SGDLS and CDR2 as YYNGEE. The CDR3 totals 12 residues. Trimming took off 5 bases at V and 3 bases at J, with 8 bases between the two ends. CDR3 DNA sequence: TGTGCCAGCAGTGGGAGTTACACTGAAGCTTTCTTT. As protein: CASSGSYTEAFF.

The chain combines TRBV6-1 with TRBJ1-5; D perhaps matches TRBD1 (5 bases). Trimming stripped 4 bases from V and 4 bases from J, with 20 bases between. From germline, CDR1 is MNHNS and CDR2 SASEGT. This CDR3 spans 17 amino acids. CDR3: CASSVSSPGLPNQPQHF. Here the CDR3 DNA reads TGTGCCAGCAGTGTTTCTAGTCCAGGGCTCCCTAATCAGCCCCAGCATTTT.